This T cell receptor (beta chain) is drawn from a study of cytomegalovirus exposure and HLA in healthy donors. The PCR was carried out with 60 Vbeta primers and 13 Jbeta primers. Profiled with immunoSEQ multiplex PCR; TCRdb holds only in-frame clones, not every one. The sample shows 150,000 to 200,000 clones, 68% of them seen only once. The donors (healthy individuals) were bone marrow donors. Study-level points and caveats: CMV serostatus was the sole immune exposure data available.

With regard to this clone: Its antigen remains unidentified.

Deletions cut 5 bases from V and 0 bases from J, with 8 bases between. This CDR3 spans 14 amino acids. Germline V lookup: CDR1 SGHTA, CDR2 FQGNSA. This TCR came from a man aged 45-65 years in good health and CMV-seronegative. This chain joins TRBV7-2 and TRBJ1-3, with D tentatively TRBD1 (5 bases). Specimen: PBMCs. Here the CDR3 DNA reads TGTGCCAGCAGCGTACAGGACTCTGGAAACACCATATATTTT. Its translation: CASSVQDSGNTIYF.